Included here is one TCR beta chain sequence, with context. The sample originates from a study of CD8+ T cells in alopecia areata. Study background: Treated patients were given oral tofacitinib, which was dosed at 5 to 10 mg twice daily.

The CDR3 totals 16 residues. The germline gives CDR1 SGHRS, CDR2 YFSETQ. After removal of 4 bases from V and 3 bases from J, the junction contained 4 bases not matched to a gene. cDNA reverse transcribed from extracted RNA served as the sequencing template. TCRdb's copy holds only in-frame clones and misses some; the assay was immunoSEQ multiplex PCR. The sample contains about 250,000 clones, roughly 63% of which appear only once. Treatment: oral pan-JAK inhibitor, 5-10 mg twice daily. The chain is built from TRBV5-1 and TRBJ2-1, with 13 bases fitting TRBD2. The sample here was CD4+ T cells sorted from blood, taken around week 54, from a patient treated with tofacitinib. This TCR was sampled from a human donor with alopecia areata. CDR3 loop: CASSVGLAGSYNEQFF. In nucleotides, the CDR3 is TGCGCCAGCAGCGTGGGACTAGCGGGGAGCTACAATGAGCAGTTCTTC.